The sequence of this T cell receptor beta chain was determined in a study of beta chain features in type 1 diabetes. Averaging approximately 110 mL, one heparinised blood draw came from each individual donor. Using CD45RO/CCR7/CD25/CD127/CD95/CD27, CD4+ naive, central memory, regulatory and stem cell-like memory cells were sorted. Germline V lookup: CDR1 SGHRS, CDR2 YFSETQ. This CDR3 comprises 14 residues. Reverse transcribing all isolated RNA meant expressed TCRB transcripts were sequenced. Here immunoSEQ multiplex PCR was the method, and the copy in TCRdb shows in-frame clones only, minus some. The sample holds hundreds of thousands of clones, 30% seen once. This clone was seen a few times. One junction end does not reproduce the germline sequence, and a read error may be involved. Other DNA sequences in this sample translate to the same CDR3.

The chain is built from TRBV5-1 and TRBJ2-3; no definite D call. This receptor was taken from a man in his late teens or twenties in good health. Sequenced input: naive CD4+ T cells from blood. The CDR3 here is CASSLAGSTDTQYF. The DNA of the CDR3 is TGCGCCAGCAGCTTGGCCGGGTCCACAGACACGCAGTATTTT. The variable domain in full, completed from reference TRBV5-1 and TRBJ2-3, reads KAGVTQTPRYLIKTRGQQVTLSCSPISGHRSVSWYQQTPGQGLQFLFEYFSETQRNKGNFPGRFSGRQFSNSRSEMNVSTLELGDSALYLCASSLAGSTDTQYFGPGTRLTVL.